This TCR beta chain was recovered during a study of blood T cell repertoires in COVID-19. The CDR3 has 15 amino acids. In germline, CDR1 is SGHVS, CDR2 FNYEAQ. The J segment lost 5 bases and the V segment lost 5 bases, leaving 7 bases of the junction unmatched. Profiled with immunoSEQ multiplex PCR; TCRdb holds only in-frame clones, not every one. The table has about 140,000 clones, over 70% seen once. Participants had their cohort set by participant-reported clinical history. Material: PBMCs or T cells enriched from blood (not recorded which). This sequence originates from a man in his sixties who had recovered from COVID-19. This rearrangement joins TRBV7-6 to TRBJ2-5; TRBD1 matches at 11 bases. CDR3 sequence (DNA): TGTGCCAGCAGCGTCCCGGGACAGGGGGACGAGACCCAGTACTTC. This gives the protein CASSVPGQGDETQYF.